These 20 T cell receptor delta chains were sequenced from one sample in a study of gamma-delta T cells after stem cell transplantation. TCRdb re-called clones from the RT-PCR reads using CATT. The sample holds thousands of delta-chain clones; 15% to 20% are singletons and the top ten take 4% to 5.5%. Sequenced sample: gamma-delta T cells. The source of these receptors is a human donor. It is not recorded whose cells these are; they may come from a transplant donor.

There is no V gene call, and the J gene is TRDJ1; the D call of TRDD3 is as the table states it, not checked on the DNA. The CDR3 length is 21 residues. The CDR3, as DNA: TGTGCCTTTAGCCTCCTTCCTACACATTTCTGGGGGACCCAACGGATTGTTAAACTCATCTTT. It is translated as CAFSLLPTHFWGTQRIVKLIF.

This clone is medium-sized. The sample has other DNA sequences that encode this CDR3 too. The rearrangement links TRDV2 to TRDJ1; TRDD3 aligns across 11 bases. V dropped 1 base and J dropped 0; count of bases not matched to a gene: 12. Per germline, CDR1 GEAIGNYY and CDR2 EKD. The CDR3 has 19 residues. The CDR3 loop is CACDTAYWGISPYTDKLIF. The CDR3 bases are TGTGCCTGTGACACGGCTTACTGGGGGATAAGCCCGTACACCGATAAACTCATCTTT.

This clone turned up a few times. This sequence joins TRDV1 and TRDJ1; 10 bases map to TRDD3. Trimming cost V 4 bases and J 2 bases; bases outside gene matches: 16. CDR1 TSWWSYY and CDR2 QGS come from the germline V gene. The CDR3 length is 19 residues. Here the CDR3 reads CALGVRPTAWGIGTDKLIF. CDR3 DNA sequence: TGTGCTCTTGGGGTTCGGCCTACAGCCTGGGGGATAGGGACCGATAAACTCATCTTT.

This clone is medium-sized. Other DNA sequences in this sample translate to the same CDR3. The chain combines TRDV1 with TRDJ1, with a possible D match to TRDD3 (5 bases). Looked up from germline, CDR1 is TSWWSYY and CDR2 is QGS. Trimming took 1 base from V and 1 from J, leaving 7 bases between them. This CDR3 is 14 amino acids long. CDR3 coding DNA: TGTGCTCTTGGGGAACGGGGGCTCACCGATAAACTCATCTTT. Its protein is CALGERGLTDKLIF.

The V gene is TRDV3, the J gene TRDJ3; 11 bases match TRDD3. V shed 4 bases and J 0 bases; nucleotides not matched to a gene: 17. The CDR3 consists of 21 residues. Germline CDR1 is TVYSNPD and CDR2 is GDNSRS (reference sequence). In DNA, the CDR3 is TGTGCCTCTATAGATATAGACCTTACTGGGGGATACTCCTGGGACACCCGACAGATGTTTTTC. Translation: CASIDIDLTGGYSWDTRQMFF.

Comment on this clone: The identical CDR3 is also encoded by other nucleotide sequences in the sample. The genes are TRDV2 and TRDJ2, with D possibly TRDD3 on 6 matching bases. The J gene, absent from TCRdb, was called here by matching the DNA to germline. Germline CDR1 GEAIGNYY, CDR2 EKD. Trimming cost V 1 base and J 12 bases, with 14 bases left between them. The CDR3 is 13 amino acids. In DNA form, the CDR3 reads TGTGCCTGTGACACTGGGGGTGGGGCAAAACTCTTCTTT. Translation gives CACDTGGGAKLFF.

This clone came up a few times. The chain joins TRDV1 to TRDJ1; TRDD3 is a possible D gene (6 bases). The CDR3 length is 17 residues. The ends were cut back, 2 bases at V and 0 bases at J, with 16 bases in the middle. Germline V gene data show CDR1 as TSWWSYY and CDR2 as QGS. DNA for the CDR3: TGTGCTCTTGGGGAAGGGGGACAGCTCTTGTACACCGATAAACTCATCTTT. This sequence encodes CALGEGGQLLYTDKLIF.

For the CDR3, the DNA is TGTGCCTGTGACACGCGGGGGGGTCCCGCCATCTCCTGTGACACCCGCCCGATGTTTTTC. Translating gives CACDTRGGPAISCDTRPMFF. V gene TRDV2 combines with J gene TRDJ3; maybe TRDD3 (5 bases). The length of the CDR3 is 20 residues. Germline-derived CDR1 and CDR2 are GEAIGNYY and EKD. Trimming took 1 base from V and 18 from J, leaving 36 bases between them.

V gene TRDV1 combines with J gene TRDJ1, with TRDD2 as a possible D gene (7 bases). The CDR3 loop spans 24 amino acids. The V gene's germline CDR1 is TSWWSYY and CDR2 QGS. Trimming pared 4 bases from V and 0 bases from J, leaving 39 bases between. The CDR3 protein is CALGGYRRPSSVDTLRPHTDKLIF. DNA for the CDR3: TGTGCTCTTGGGGGATACCGACGGCCTTCCTCCGTTGATACGCTTAGGCCTCACACCGATAAACTCATCTTT.

This clone is deemed medium-sized. The chain combines TRAV29/DV5 with TRDJ3; a weak D match, TRDD3 (5 bases). The CDR3 extends over 18 amino acids. The germline gives CDR1 NSMFDY, CDR2 ISSIKDK. V lost 3 bases and J lost 0, with 16 bases in between. This CDR3 is CAATTYAGPSWDTRQMFF. CDR3 bases: TGTGCAGCAACTACATACGCGGGACCCTCCTGGGACACCCGACAGATGTTTTTC.

This clone is medium-sized (0.01 to 0.1%) within its sample. The J gene is TRDJ3, the V gene TRAV29/DV5; 9 bases are a match to TRDD3. Trimming removed 2 bases from V and 1 base from J; junction bases left unmatched: 1. The CDR3 sequence is 16 residues long. Germline lookup yields CDR1 NSMFDY and CDR2 ISSIKDK. CDR3 in DNA: TGTGCAGCAAGTACTGGGGGATCCTGGGACACCCGACAGATGTTTTTC. Translated: CAASTGGSWDTRQMFF.

A word on this clone: Other DNA sequences in the same sample also yield this CDR3. The V and J genes are TRDV3 and TRDJ1; 10 positions match TRDD3. J lost 5 bases, V lost 0 bases, and 12 bases had no gene match. This CDR3 region has 16 residues. CDR1 is TVYSNPD, CDR2 GDNSRS, per germline (reference sequence). The CDR3 protein is CAFRSGGYEVTDKLIF. In DNA, the CDR3 is TGTGCCTTTAGATCCGGGGGATACGAAGTCACGGATAAACTCATCTTT. Supplemented by reference TRDV3 and TRDJ1, the full variable domain reads CDKVTQSSPDQTVASGSEVVLLCTYDTVYSNPDLFWYRIRPDYSFQFVFYGDNSRSEGADFTQGRFSVKHILTQKAFHLVISPVRTEDSATYYCAFRSGGYEVTDKLIFGKGTRVTVEP.

This clone has more than one count but fewer than ten. The gene calls are TRDV1 and TRDJ1; 7 bases are a match to TRDD3. The V gene's germline CDR1 is TSWWSYY and CDR2 QGS. Trimming at V came to 4 bases and at J to 0 bases, leaving 17 bases not matched to a gene. The length of the CDR3 is 19 residues. In DNA form, the CDR3 reads TGTGCTCTTGGGGTATGCGGTTTGGATACGGGACCCTACACCGATAAACTCATCTTT. Protein product: CALGVCGLDTGPYTDKLIF.

The chain couples TRDV1 to TRDJ3; D may be TRDD3 (5 bases). Germline values: CDR1 TSWWSYY, CDR2 QGS. The germline V and J ends were trimmed by 3 bases and 0 bases, with 6 bases remaining between them. The CDR3 spans 16 residues. The chain's CDR3 is CALGDLGSWDTRQMFF. CDR3 nucleotides: TGTGCTCTTGGGGACCTGGGCTCCTGGGACACCCGACAGATGTTTTTC.

The chain uses TRDV1 and TRDJ1, with 10 bases aligning to TRDD3. CDR1 is TSWWSYY, CDR2 QGS, per germline. Trimming at V came to 0 bases and at J to 0 bases, leaving 25 bases not matched to a gene. CDR3 length equals 24 residues. The CDR3 DNA sequence: TGTGCTCTTGGGGAACTCCCACTCGAAGTCTATGGGGGGATACGCGGCTCCTACACCGATAAACTCATCTTT. Translated, it gives CALGELPLEVYGGIRGSYTDKLIF.

The chain links TRDV1 to TRDJ1, with D unresolved. As TCRdb names no J gene, one was assigned here on the basis of a DNA match to germline. This CDR3 is built from 16 residues. V gave up 6 bases and J gave up 0 bases, with 17 bases separating them. From germline, CDR1 is TSWWSYY and CDR2 QGS. This chain's CDR3 is CALGGPPVQYTDKLIF. CDR3 DNA sequence: TGTGCTCTTGGTGGTCCCCCCGTACAGTACACCGATAAACTCATCTTT.

The gene calls are TRAV29/DV5 and TRDJ1, with D maybe TRDD1 (5 bases). Between the trimmed V and J ends, which lost 2 bases and 2 bases, there was a span of 34 bases. This CDR3 is built from 21 residues. Per germline, CDR1 NSMFDY and CDR2 ISSIKDK. CDR3 amino acids: CAASSISVCTEMERRTDKLIF. The CDR3 region has the DNA TGTGCAGCAAGTTCCATTTCCGTATGCACCGAAATGGAGAGGAGGACCGATAAACTCATCTTT.

The genes are TRDV1 and TRDJ1; 8 bases are a match to TRDD3. TCRdb supplies no J gene; here it was assigned by aligning the nucleotide sequence to germline. The CDR3 spans 21 residues. V was pared by 0 bases and J by 1 base, with 19 bases of the junction left unmatched. Per germline, CDR1 TSWWSYY and CDR2 QGS. The CDR3: CALGELQPTTGGLTATDKLIF. Written as DNA, the CDR3 is TGTGCTCTTGGGGAACTCCAACCCACTACTGGGGGCCTCACGGCCACCGATAAACTCATCTTT.

Concerning this clone: At one end, the junction sequence differs from germline, possibly due to a read error. The chain joins TRDV2 to TRDJ1; TRDD3 aligns across 9 bases. As TCRdb names no J gene, one was assigned here on the basis of a DNA match to germline. This CDR3 is built from 19 residues. The germline V gene has CDR1 GEAIGNYY and CDR2 EKD. CDR3 coding DNA: TGTGCCTATGACACGGCTTACTGGGGGAGAAGCCCGTACACCGATAAACTCATCTTT. Its translation: CAYDTAYWGRSPYTDKLIF.

This clone is categorized as large. The chain combines TRDV2 with TRDJ1, with D uncertain. The CDR3 has 16 amino acids. The germline V and J ends were trimmed by 0 bases and 3 bases, with 16 bases remaining between them. CDR1 and CDR2 (germline): GEAIGNYY, EKD. Here the CDR3 DNA reads TGTGCCTGTGACACCGCAATGAATCAACCGCCCGATAAACTCATCTTT. Its protein is CACDTAMNQPPDKLIF.